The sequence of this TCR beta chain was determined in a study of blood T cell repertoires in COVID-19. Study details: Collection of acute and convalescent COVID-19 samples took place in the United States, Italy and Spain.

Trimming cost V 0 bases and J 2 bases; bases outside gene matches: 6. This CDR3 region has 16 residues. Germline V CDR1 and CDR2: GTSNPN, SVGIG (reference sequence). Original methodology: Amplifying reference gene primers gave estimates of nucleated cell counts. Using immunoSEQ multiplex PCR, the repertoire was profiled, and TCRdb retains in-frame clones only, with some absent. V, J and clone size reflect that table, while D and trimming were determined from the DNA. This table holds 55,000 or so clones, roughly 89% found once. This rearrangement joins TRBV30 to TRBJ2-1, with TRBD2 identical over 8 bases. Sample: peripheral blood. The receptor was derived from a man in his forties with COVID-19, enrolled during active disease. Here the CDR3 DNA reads TGTGCCTGGAGTGTGAGTGGCGGGAGGCCCTACAATGAGCAGTTCTTC. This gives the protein CAWSVSGGRPYNEQFF. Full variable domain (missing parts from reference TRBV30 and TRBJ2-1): SQTIHQWPATLVQPVGSPLSLECTVEGTSNPNLYWYRQAAGRGLQLLFYSVGIGQISSEVPQNLSASRPQDRQFILSSKKLLLSDSGFYLCAWSVSGGRPYNEQFFGPGTRLTVL.